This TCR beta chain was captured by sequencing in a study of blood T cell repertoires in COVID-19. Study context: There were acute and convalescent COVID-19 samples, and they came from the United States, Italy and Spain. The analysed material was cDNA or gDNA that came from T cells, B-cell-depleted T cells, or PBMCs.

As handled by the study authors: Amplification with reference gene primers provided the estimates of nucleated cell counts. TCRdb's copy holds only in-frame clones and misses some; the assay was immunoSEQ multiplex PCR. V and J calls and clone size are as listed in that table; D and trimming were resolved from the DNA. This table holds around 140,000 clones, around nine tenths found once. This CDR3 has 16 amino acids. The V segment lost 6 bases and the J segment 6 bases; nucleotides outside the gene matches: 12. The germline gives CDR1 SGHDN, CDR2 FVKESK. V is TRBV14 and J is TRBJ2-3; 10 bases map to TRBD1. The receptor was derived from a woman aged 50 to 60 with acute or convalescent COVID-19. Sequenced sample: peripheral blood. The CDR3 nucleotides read TGTGCCAGCAGACCGAGACAGGGGGCGACTTGGGATACGCAGTATTTT. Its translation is CASRPRQGATWDTQYF.